A single sample gave rise to the 26 T cell receptor beta chains below, sequenced in a study of CD8+ T cells in alopecia areata. Documented treatment: oral pan-JAK inhibitor, 5-10 mg twice daily. Extraction and reverse transcription of RNA yielded cDNA as the sequencing template. The protocol was immunoSEQ multiplex PCR, while the TCRdb copy is restricted to in-frame clones and leaves out a portion. The sample lists over 150,000 clones, roughly 53% seen once, with 10% to 13% in the top ten. This specimen consisted of CD8+ T cells sorted from blood, obtained at week 24, from a patient treated with tofacitinib. The receptors derive from a human donor with alopecia areata.

V usage is TRBV25-1 and J usage is TRBJ2-1, with D hard to call. Trimming removed 2 bases from V and 9 bases from J, with 5 bases in between. The CDR3 length is 11 residues. The germline gives CDR1 MGHDK, CDR2 SYGVNS. CDR3 in DNA: TGTGCCAGCAGTGAAGGGGTTGAGCAGTTCTTC. The encoded protein is CASSEGVEQFF.

J is TRBJ1-5 and V is TRBV27, with D perhaps matching TRBD1 (6 bases). The germline gives CDR1 MNHEY, CDR2 SMNVEV (reference sequence). The CDR3 has 13 residues. V gave up 5 bases and J gave up 7 bases, with 12 bases separating them. CDR3 DNA sequence: TGTGCCAGCAGTAGGGGGGGACAACAGCCCCAGCATTTT. Its translation: CASSRGGQQPQHF.

J is TRBJ1-1 and V is TRBV30, with D unclear. The length of the CDR3 is 13 residues. CDR1 GTSNPN and CDR2 SVGIG come from the germline V gene (reference sequence). Deletions cut 4 bases from V and 1 base from J, with 10 bases between. CDR3 amino acids: CAWNNGENTEAFF. CDR3 nucleotides: TGTGCCTGGAACAATGGGGAGAACACTGAAGCTTTCTTT.

The rearrangement uses TRBV30 and TRBJ2-1; D remains unclear. V was pared by 7 bases and J by 4 bases, with 5 bases between. This CDR3 contains 10 residues. The germline V gene encodes CDR1 GTSNPN and CDR2 SVGIG (reference sequence). The CDR3 nucleotides read TGTGCCTTCTCATACAATGAGCAGTTCTTC. Translation gives CAFSYNEQFF.

This clone was seen only once. CDR3 residues: CASSPQAGRLFF. CDR3 bases: TGTGCCAGCAGTCCTCAGGCTGGGAGGCTGTTTTTT. The J gene is TRBJ2-2, the V gene TRBV27; tentatively, D is TRBD2 (5 bases). Trimming pared 5 bases from V and 13 bases from J, leaving 14 bases between. Germline V gene data show CDR1 as MNHEY and CDR2 as SMNVEV (reference sequence). The length of the CDR3 is 12 residues.

The chain recombines TRBV11-2 with TRBJ1-1, with no clear D. This CDR3 comprises 15 residues. Germline values: CDR1 SGHAT, CDR2 FQNNGV. V shed 0 bases and J shed 1 base, with 9 bases lying between them. CDR3 DNA sequence: TGTGCCAGCAGCTTAGACCCGGTTCCGAACACTGAAGCTTTCTTT. Translating gives CASSLDPVPNTEAFF.

This clone was seen more than once but under ten times. The CDR3 DNA is TGTGCCTGGAGTGCCTCAGGGGGGTCAGGCTACACCTTC. Its translation: CAWSASGGSGYTF. The rearrangement joins TRBV30 to TRBJ1-2; 7 positions match TRBD1. The germline V gene encodes CDR1 GTSNPN and CDR2 SVGIG (reference sequence). The length of the CDR3 is 13 residues. With 1 base clipped from V and 8 bases from J, the junction kept 7 bases outside the gene matches. Drawing the rest from reference TRBV30 and TRBJ1-2, the complete variable domain is SQTIHQWPATLVQPVGSPLSLECTVEGTSNPNLYWYRQAAGRGLQLLFYSVGIGQISSEVPQNLSASRPQDRQFILSSKKLLLSDSGFYLCAWSASGGSGYTFGSGTRLTVV.

This chain links TRBV29-1 with TRBJ2-4; D unresolved. This CDR3 is built from 11 residues. Germline V CDR1 and CDR2: SQVTM, ANQGSEA. CDR3: CSVMAKNIQYF. For the CDR3, the DNA is TGCAGTGTAATGGCCAAAAACATTCAGTACTTC.

The CDR3 spells CASTRGDTEAFF. The CDR3, as DNA: TGTGCCAGCACAAGGGGGGACACTGAAGCTTTCTTT. The genes are TRBV11-1 and TRBJ1-1; possible D gene TRBD1, 6 bases. The ends were cut back, 7 bases at V and 3 bases at J, with 9 bases in the middle. The germline CDR1 and CDR2 sequences are SGHAT and FQDESV (reference sequence). The CDR3 spans 12 residues. The full variable domain, rest sourced from reference TRBV11-1 and TRBJ1-1, is EAEVAQSPRYKITEKSQAVAFWCDPISGHATLYWYRQILGQGPELLVQFQDESVVDDSQLPKDRFSAERLKGVDSTLKIQPAELGDSAMYLCASTRGDTEAFFGQGTRLTVV.

The rearrangement joins TRBV30 to TRBJ1-2; D unresolved. The V end was cut by 4 bases, the J end by 8 bases, with 14 bases between. Germline lookup yields CDR1 GTSNPN and CDR2 SVGIG (reference sequence). This CDR3 comprises 12 residues. This CDR3 is CAWTPLGGGYTF. In DNA, the CDR3 is TGTGCCTGGACCCCTTTGGGTGGCGGCTACACCTTC.

This clone was detected only a few times. The chain carries TRBV14 and TRBJ2-1, with 8 bases matching TRBD2. The V gene's germline CDR1 is SGHDN and CDR2 FVKESK. CDR3 length: 14 amino acids. After removal of 1 base from V and 6 bases from J, the junction contained 2 bases not matched to a gene. CDR3 sequence: CASSQVRGGNEQFF. CDR3 in DNA: TGTGCCAGCAGCCAAGTCCGGGGGGGCAATGAGCAGTTCTTC.

The rearrangement uses TRBV12-5 and TRBJ1-5; D gene uncertain. Germline CDR1 reads LGHNT; CDR2 reads FRNRAP. The CDR3 is 15 amino acids. V gave up 7 bases and J gave up 4 bases, with 17 bases separating them. The CDR3 DNA is TGTGCTAGTGCCCATCCTTTGGGGTGGAATCAGCCCCAGCATTTT. It encodes CASAHPLGWNQPQHF.

The CDR3 nucleotides are TGTGCCAGCAGTGAAAGGGACCCATTCTATGGCTACACCTTC. Its translation is CASSERDPFYGYTF. The V gene is TRBV2, the J gene TRBJ1-2; D is possibly TRBD1 (5 bases). Germline V CDR1 and CDR2: SNHLY, FYNNEI. The CDR3 has 14 residues. The V end was cut by 2 bases, the J end by 4 bases, with 11 bases between.

The table lists this clone with a few counts. The chain employs TRBV10-3 and TRBJ2-2, with 7 bases matching TRBD1. CDR3 length equals 14 residues. Germline CDR1 and CDR2: ENHRY and SYGVKD. V lost 3 bases to trimming and J lost 10 bases; unmatched junction nucleotides: 8. CDR3 in DNA: TGTGCCATCAGTGAAGACAGGGTACTCGAGGAGCTGTTTTTT. Its protein product is CAISEDRVLEELFF.

The chain couples TRBV9 to TRBJ2-3; D is perhaps TRBD2 (5 bases). Germline V gives CDR1 SGDLS, CDR2 YYNGEE. The ends were cut back, 2 bases at V and 6 bases at J, with 7 bases in the middle. This CDR3 has 12 amino acids. The CDR3 DNA reads as TGTGCCAGCAGCGTGAGGGCGGATACGCAGTATTTT. This translates into CASSVRADTQYF.

V is TRBV6-6 and J is TRBJ1-2; D ambiguous. The V end was cut by 2 bases, the J end by 6 bases, with 16 bases between. The germline CDR1 and CDR2 sequences are MNHNY and SVGAGI (reference sequence). This CDR3 region has 15 residues. The CDR3 DNA reads as TGTGCCAGCAGTTACGGCGTAAGGAGGTTAGATGGCTACACCTTC. Translating it yields CASSYGVRRLDGYTF.

The chain combines TRBV10-3 with TRBJ2-7; D is unclear. The CDR3 totals 11 residues. With 3 bases removed from V and 3 bases from J, the gap between germline ends came to 3 bases. In germline, CDR1 is ENHRY, CDR2 SYGVKD. The CDR3 spells CAISDRYEQYF. The CDR3 DNA reads TGTGCCATCAGTGACCGCTACGAGCAGTACTTC.

This clone turned up a few times. The chain carries TRBV6-5 and TRBJ2-1; D tentatively reads TRBD1 or TRBD2 (6 bases each). CDR3 size: 15 residues. The germline V gene has CDR1 MNHEY and CDR2 SVGAGI. V was shortened by 0 bases and J by 10 bases, with 16 bases between the two germline ends. For the CDR3, the DNA is TGTGCCAGCAGTTACTCGGTGGAGGGGGGAGGAGAGCAGTTCTTC. Translation gives CASSYSVEGGGEQFF.

V and J are TRBV4-3 and TRBJ2-1; D might be TRBD2 (7 bases). The CDR3 contains 15 residues. Germline CDR1 is LGHNA and CDR2 is YSLEER. Deletions cut 0 bases from V and 7 bases from J, with 13 bases between. CDR3 bases: TGCGCCAGCAGCCAAGAGGAGGGGGGGCCTAATGAGCAGTTCTTC. Encoded protein: CASSQEEGGPNEQFF.

This clone was seen a handful of times. This sequence joins TRBV2 and TRBJ2-1; D possibly matches TRBD1 or TRBD2 (5 bases each). The V gene's germline CDR1 is SNHLY and CDR2 FYNNEI. This CDR3 comprises 13 residues. The V end lost 1 base, the J end lost 8 bases, and 9 bases lay between the germline ends. In DNA, the CDR3 is TGTGCCAGCAGTGAAGACGGGGACCATGAGCAGTTCTTC. Translated, it gives CASSEDGDHEQFF.

In this sample, this clone turned up a few times. The chain links TRBV19 to TRBJ1-5; the D gene is possibly TRBD1 (5 bases). Trimming pared 1 base from V and 3 bases from J, leaving 7 bases between. The CDR3 runs to 14 residues. Germline V gene sequence: CDR1 LNHDA, CDR2 SQIVND (reference sequence). The CDR3 region has the DNA TGTGCCAGTAGTATAGCAGGGATCAATCAGCCCCAGCATTTT. As protein: CASSIAGINQPQHF.

This clone has only a few counts. This sequence joins TRBV5-4 and TRBJ2-3, with 7 positions matching TRBD2. Losses at the gene ends were 0 bases for V and 4 bases for J; bases not matched to a gene: 2. Germline CDR1 reads SGHNT; CDR2 reads YYREEE (reference sequence). This CDR3 is built from 14 residues. For the CDR3, the DNA is TGTGCCAGCAGCTTGGAACGGGGGGCAGATACGCAGTATTTT. Its translation is CASSLERGADTQYF.

This chain uses TRBV19 with TRBJ2-1; no clear D gene. V lost 5 bases, J lost 5 bases, and 10 bases lay in between. Per the germline V gene, CDR1 is LNHDA and CDR2 is SQIVND (reference sequence). The CDR3 runs 13 residues. CDR3: CASSWGTDNEQFF. The CDR3 DNA follows: TGTGCCAGTAGTTGGGGTACTGACAATGAGCAGTTCTTC.

This sequence joins TRBV12-5 and TRBJ1-2, with D uncertain. V was cut by 1 base and J by 6 bases, with 9 bases left in between. This CDR3 region has 13 residues. Germline assignment: CDR1 LGHNT and CDR2 FRNRAP. This CDR3 reads CASGLEPRDGYTF. The CDR3, as DNA: TGTGCTAGTGGTTTGGAGCCGCGCGATGGCTACACCTTC.

This clone was counted between two and nine times. The gene calls are TRBV6-1 and TRBJ1-6; a possible D gene is TRBD1 (5 bases). With 2 bases removed from V and 5 bases from J, the gap between germline ends came to 13 bases. Germline CDR1 MNHNS, CDR2 SASEGT. The CDR3 sequence is 16 residues long. CDR3 DNA sequence: TGTGCCAGCAGTGAATCCGGGACGCCGAATAATTCACCCCTCCACTTT. Translation: CASSESGTPNNSPLHF.

This sequence joins TRBV6-5 and TRBJ1-5; 7 bases fit TRBD1. Trimming at V came to 5 bases and at J to 5 bases, leaving 3 bases not matched to a gene. This CDR3 has 13 amino acids. Germline V gene sequence: CDR1 MNHEY, CDR2 SVGAGI. The CDR3 sequence: CASSLTGDQPQHF. In DNA form, the CDR3 reads TGTGCCAGCAGTCTTACAGGGGATCAGCCCCAGCATTTT.